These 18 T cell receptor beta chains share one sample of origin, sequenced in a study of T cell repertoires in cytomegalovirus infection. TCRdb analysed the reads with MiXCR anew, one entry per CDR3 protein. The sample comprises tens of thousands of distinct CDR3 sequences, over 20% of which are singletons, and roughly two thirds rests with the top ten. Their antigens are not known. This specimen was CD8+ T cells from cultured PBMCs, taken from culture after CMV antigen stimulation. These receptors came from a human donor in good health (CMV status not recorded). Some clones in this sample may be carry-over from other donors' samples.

CDR3 residues: CASSPRAVSYEQYF. The DNA for the CDR3 is TGTGCCAGCAGTCCTCGGGCGGTCTCCTACGAGCAGTACTTC. The chain employs TRBV12-3 or TRBV12-4 and TRBJ2-7; no clear D. This CDR3 has 14 amino acids. V shed 5 bases and J shed 0 bases, with 11 bases lying between them.

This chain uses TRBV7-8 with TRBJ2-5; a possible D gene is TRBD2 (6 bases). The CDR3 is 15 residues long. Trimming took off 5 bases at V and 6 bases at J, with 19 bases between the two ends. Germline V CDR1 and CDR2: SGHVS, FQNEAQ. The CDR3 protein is CASSPPGGVRKTQYF. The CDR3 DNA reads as TGTGCCAGCAGCCCCCCAGGCGGGGTAAGAAAGACCCAGTACTTC.

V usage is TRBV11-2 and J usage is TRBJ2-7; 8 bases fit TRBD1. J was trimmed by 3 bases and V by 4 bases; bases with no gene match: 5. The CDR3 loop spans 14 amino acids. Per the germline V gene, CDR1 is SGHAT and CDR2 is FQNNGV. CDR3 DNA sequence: TGTGCCAGCAGCTCAGGACAGGGTTTCTACGAGCAGTACTTC. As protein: CASSSGQGFYEQYF.

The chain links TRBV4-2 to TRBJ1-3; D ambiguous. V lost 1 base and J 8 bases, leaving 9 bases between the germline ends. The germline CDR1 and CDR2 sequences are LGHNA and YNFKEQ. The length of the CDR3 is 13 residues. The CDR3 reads CASSQGYSDTIYF. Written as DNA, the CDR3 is TGTGCCAGCAGCCAAGGGTATTCGGACACCATATATTTT.

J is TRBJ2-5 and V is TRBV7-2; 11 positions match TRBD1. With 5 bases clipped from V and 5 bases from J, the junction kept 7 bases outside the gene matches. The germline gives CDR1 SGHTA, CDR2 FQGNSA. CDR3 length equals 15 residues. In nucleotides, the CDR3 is TGTGCCAGCAGCCGCTGGACAGGGGGCAGGGAGACCCAGTACTTC. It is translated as CASSRWTGGRETQYF. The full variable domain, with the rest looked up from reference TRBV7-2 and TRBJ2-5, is GAGVSQSPSNKVTEKGKDVELRCDPISGHTALYWYRQSLGQGLEFLIYFQGNSAPDKSGLPSDRFSAERTGGSVSTLTIQRTQQEDSAVYLCASSRWTGGRETQYFGPGTRLLVL.

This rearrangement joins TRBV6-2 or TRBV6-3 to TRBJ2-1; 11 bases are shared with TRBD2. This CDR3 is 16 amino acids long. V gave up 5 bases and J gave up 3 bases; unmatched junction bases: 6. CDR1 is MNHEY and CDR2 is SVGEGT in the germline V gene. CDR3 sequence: CASSPLAGAHYNEQFF. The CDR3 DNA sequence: TGTGCCAGCAGTCCACTAGCGGGGGCACACTACAATGAGCAGTTCTTC.

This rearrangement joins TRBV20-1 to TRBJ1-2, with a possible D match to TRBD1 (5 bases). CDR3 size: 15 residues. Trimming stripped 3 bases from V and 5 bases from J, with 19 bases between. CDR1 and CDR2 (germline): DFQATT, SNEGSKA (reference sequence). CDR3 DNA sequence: TGCAGTGCTAGGGCAACTGGACATGCGGGGTATGGCTACACCTTC. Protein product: CSARATGHAGYGYTF.

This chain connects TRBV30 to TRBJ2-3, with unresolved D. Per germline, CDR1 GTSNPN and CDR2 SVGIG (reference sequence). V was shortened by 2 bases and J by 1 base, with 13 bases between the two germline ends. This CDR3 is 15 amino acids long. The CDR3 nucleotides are TGTGCCTGGAGTTTCGCGGAGAGACGCACAGATACGCAGTATTTT. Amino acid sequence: CAWSFAERRTDTQYF.

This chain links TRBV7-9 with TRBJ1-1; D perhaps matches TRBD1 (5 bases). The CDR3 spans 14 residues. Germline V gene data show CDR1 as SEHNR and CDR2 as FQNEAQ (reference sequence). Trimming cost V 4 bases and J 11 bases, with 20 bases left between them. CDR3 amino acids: CASSSGPGRRWAFF. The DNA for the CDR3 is TGTGCCAGCAGCTCGGGCCCGGGGCGCCGCTGGGCTTTCTTT.

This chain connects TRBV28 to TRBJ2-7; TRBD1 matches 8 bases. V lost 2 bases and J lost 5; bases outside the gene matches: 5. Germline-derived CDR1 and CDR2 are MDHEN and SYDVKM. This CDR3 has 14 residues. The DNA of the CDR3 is TGTGCCAGCAGTTTAGTGACAGGGGAAGACGAGCAGTACTTC. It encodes CASSLVTGEDEQYF.

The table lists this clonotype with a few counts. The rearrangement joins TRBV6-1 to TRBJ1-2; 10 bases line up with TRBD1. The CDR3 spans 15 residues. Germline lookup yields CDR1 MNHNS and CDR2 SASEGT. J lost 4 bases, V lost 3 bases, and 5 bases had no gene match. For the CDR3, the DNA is TGTGCCAGCAGTGAGGGGACAGGGGCCTCCTATGGCTACACCTTC. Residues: CASSEGTGASYGYTF.

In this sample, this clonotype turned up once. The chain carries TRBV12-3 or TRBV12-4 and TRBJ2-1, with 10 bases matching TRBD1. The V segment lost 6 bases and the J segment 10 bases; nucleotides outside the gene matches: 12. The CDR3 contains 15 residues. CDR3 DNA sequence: TGTGCCAGCAGCCCCCCTCGCGACAGGGGGCGGGAGCAGTTCTTC. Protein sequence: CASSPPRDRGREQFF.

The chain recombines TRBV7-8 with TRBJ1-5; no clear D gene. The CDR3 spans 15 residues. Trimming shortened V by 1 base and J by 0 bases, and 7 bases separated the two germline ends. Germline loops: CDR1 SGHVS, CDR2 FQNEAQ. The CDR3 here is CASSLEAVSNQPQHF. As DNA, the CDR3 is TGTGCCAGCAGCTTAGAAGCAGTTAGCAATCAGCCCCAGCATTTT.

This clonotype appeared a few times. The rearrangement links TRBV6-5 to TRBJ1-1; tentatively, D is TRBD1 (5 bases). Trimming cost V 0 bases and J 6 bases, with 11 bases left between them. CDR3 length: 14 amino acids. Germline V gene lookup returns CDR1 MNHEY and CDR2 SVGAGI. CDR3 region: CASSYSGVGAEAFF. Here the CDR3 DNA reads TGTGCCAGCAGTTACTCCGGGGTGGGGGCTGAAGCTTTCTTT.

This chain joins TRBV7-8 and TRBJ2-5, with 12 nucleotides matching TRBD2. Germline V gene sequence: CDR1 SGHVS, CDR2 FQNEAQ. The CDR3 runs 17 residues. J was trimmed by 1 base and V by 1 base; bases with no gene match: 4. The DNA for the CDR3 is TGTGCCAGCAGCTTAGGACTAGCGGGGGCGGCCCAAGAGACCCAGTACTTC. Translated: CASSLGLAGAAQETQYF.

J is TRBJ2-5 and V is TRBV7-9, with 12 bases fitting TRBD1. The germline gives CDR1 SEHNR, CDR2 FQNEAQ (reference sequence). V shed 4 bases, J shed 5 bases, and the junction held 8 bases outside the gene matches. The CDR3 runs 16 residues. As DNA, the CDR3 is TGTGCCAGCAGCTCGCGGGACAGGGGGCTCATCGAGACCCAGTACTTC. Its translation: CASSSRDRGLIETQYF.

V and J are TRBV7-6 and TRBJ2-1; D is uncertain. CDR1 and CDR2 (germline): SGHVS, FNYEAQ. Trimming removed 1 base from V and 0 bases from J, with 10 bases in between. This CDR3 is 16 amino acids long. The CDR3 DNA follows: TGTGCCAGCAGCTTAGGAGGCGAGAGCTCCTACAATGAGCAGTTCTTC. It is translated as CASSLGGESSYNEQFF.

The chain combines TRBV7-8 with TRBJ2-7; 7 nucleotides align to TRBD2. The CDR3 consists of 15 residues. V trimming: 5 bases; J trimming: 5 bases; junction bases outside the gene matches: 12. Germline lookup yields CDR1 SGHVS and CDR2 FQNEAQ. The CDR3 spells CASSPRVAGVHEQYF. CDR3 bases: TGTGCCAGCAGCCCGAGAGTGGCGGGGGTACACGAGCAGTACTTC.